This T cell receptor (beta chain) was identified during a study of OX40 agonist ivuxolimab in advanced cancers. The overall study: The study treated patients with ivuxolimab, an agonistic anti-OX40 (CD134) antibody.

Profiled with immunoSEQ multiplex PCR; TCRdb holds only in-frame clones, not every one. The repertoire has about 61,000 clones, 85% to 90% of them found once; the top ten carry around 1.2%. Sequencing was performed on CD4+ or CD8+ T cells sorted from blood, taken in a trial of the OX40 agonist ivuxolimab. This TCR derives from an adult with an advanced solid tumor such as melanoma, head and neck, liver or kidney cancer.

Here the CDR3 reads CASSLGLTGGASTEAFF. In DNA form, the CDR3 reads TGTGCCAGCAGCTTAGGCCTCACAGGGGGCGCGAGCACTGAAGCTTTCTTT. The genes are TRBV7-2 and TRBJ1-1; 9 bases are a match to TRBD1. Per the germline V gene, CDR1 is SGHTA and CDR2 is FQGNSA. After removal of 1 base from V and 4 bases from J, the junction contained 10 bases not matched to a gene. The CDR3 totals 17 residues.